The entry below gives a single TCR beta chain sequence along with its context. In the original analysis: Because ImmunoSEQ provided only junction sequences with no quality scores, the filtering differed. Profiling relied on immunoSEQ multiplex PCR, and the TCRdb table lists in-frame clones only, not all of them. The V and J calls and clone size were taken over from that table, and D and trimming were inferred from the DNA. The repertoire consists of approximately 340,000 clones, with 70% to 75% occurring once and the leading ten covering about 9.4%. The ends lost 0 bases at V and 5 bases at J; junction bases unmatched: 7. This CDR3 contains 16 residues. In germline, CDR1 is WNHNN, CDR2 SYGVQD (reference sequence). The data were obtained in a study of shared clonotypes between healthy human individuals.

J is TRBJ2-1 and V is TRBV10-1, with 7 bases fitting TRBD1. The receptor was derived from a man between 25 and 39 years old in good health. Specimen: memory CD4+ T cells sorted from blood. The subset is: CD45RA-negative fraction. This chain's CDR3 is CASSESTGQLNNEQFF. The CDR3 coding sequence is TGCGCCAGCAGTGAGTCTACGGGACAGCTAAACAATGAGCAGTTCTTC.